The rows below give T cell receptor beta chains drawn from one sample of a study of neurological immune-mediated disorders. TCRdb reprocessed the 5' RACE reads with MiXCR, giving one entry per CDR3 protein. This table holds 65,000 to 70,000 distinct CDR3 sequences, approximately 3.7% found once. Sequencing was performed on PBMCs. All receptors derive from a man aged 45-60 years with multiple sclerosis. Each CDR3 is given with its conserved first and last residue. The D gene is left open where the match is weak. Size is stated for part of the rows, as once, few or many counts, or as a class when the clone is expanded.

size,J,D,V,DNA,CDR3
many,TRBJ2-7,TRBD2,TRBV7-9,TGTGCCAGCAGCGGACTAGCGGGGGACTCCTACGAGCAGTACTTC,CASSGLAGDSYEQYF
many,TRBJ2-6,.,TRBV7-2,TGTGCCAGCAGCTCGCGCTCTGGGGCCAACGTCCTGACTTTC,CASSSRSGANVLTF
many,TRBJ2-7,.,TRBV3-1,TGTGCCAGCAGCGGACCGCGGTCCGGAGGGTACGAGCAGTACTTC,CASSGPRSGGYEQYF
many,TRBJ2-3,.,TRBV7-9,TGTGCCAGCAGCTTCGCCCGAGGGATTAGCGAGGATACGCAGTATTTT,CASSFARGISEDTQYF
many,TRBJ1-6,.,TRBV7-9,TGTGCCAGCAGCTTATTCACAGGGCATAATTCACCCCTCCACTTT,CASSLFTGHNSPLHF
.,TRBJ1-4,TRBD1,TRBV27,TGTGCCAGCAGTTCCGGACAGGGGGTAGTGGAAAAACTGTTTTTT,CASSSGQGVVEKLFF
.,TRBJ2-1,.,TRBV5-1,TGCGCCAGCAGCGTAGTCTCCGGGACAACTTACAATGAGCAGTTCTTC,CASSVVSGTTYNEQFF
many,TRBJ1-6,.,TRBV20-1,TGCAGTGCCCAGACAGTTCCTTATAATTCACCCCTCCACTTT,CSAQTVPYNSPLHF
many,TRBJ1-2,.,TRBV29-1,TGCAGCGTAGTAAGACAGGAATCGAACTATGGCTACACCTTC,CSVVRQESNYGYTF
many,TRBJ1-1,.,TRBV4-1,TGCGCCAGCAGCCAAGAAAGGGCTATGAACACTGAAGCTTTCTTT,CASSQERAMNTEAFF
many,TRBJ2-7,TRBD1,TRBV15,TGTGCCACCAGCAGATCGGGACAGGGGGCAGGGGAGCAGTACTTC,CATSRSGQGAGEQYF
many,TRBJ2-1,.,TRBV29-1,TGCAGCGTTGACGGACAGAAATACAATGAGCAGTTCTTC,CSVDGQKYNEQFF
.,TRBJ2-1,TRBD2,TRBV5-1,TGCGCCAGCAGCTTTCCTACTAGCGGGGGCTCCTACAATGAGCAGTTCTTC,CASSFPTSGGSYNEQFF
many,TRBJ1-2,TRBD1,TRBV10-2,TGCGCCACACGCGGGACAGGGCGTCAGGAGGGCTACACCTTC,CATRGTGRQEGYTF
many,TRBJ2-1,.,TRBV5-1,TGCGCCAGCAGCTCCTCCAGTAACAATGAGCAGTTCTTC,CASSSSSNNEQFF
few,TRBJ1-1,TRBD1,TRBV5-6,TGTGCCAGCAGCCCCGGGACAGGGATCTTGTTGACTGAAGCTTTCTTT,CASSPGTGILLTEAFF
many,TRBJ2-1,.,TRBV7-9,TGTGCCAGCAGCTTACGGCAAAGCTCCTACAATGAGCAGTTCTTC,CASSLRQSSYNEQFF
many,TRBJ1-2,.,TRBV6-6,TGTGCCAGCAGTCTAGGGATTAGGACAGAAAACTATGGCTACACCTTC,CASSLGIRTENYGYTF
many,TRBJ2-5,TRBD1,TRBV12-3/TRBV12-4,TGTGCCAGCAGTACTGACAGGGGGTTCCGGGAGACCCAGTACTTC,CASSTDRGFRETQYF
many,TRBJ1-4,TRBD1,TRBV6-5,TGTGCCAGCACGTTATGGGCAGGGGGGAACGAAAAACTGTTTTTT,CASTLWAGGNEKLFF
many,TRBJ1-6,.,TRBV7-2,TGTGCCAGCAGCCTCACTAATTCACCCCTCCACTTT,CASSLTNSPLHF
few,TRBJ2-5,.,TRBV14,TGTGCCAGCAGCCAAGGAAGACAGGTTCGGGAGACCCAGTACTTC,CASSQGRQVRETQYF
many,TRBJ1-5,.,TRBV20-1,TGCAGTGCTAGACGGACAGAGATTAGCAATCAGCCCCAGCATTTT,CSARRTEISNQPQHF
many,TRBJ2-3,TRBD1,TRBV20-1,TGCAGTGCTAGAGATCTTATGAGGGGGCGGACAGATACGCAGTATTTT,CSARDLMRGRTDTQYF
many,TRBJ1-6,TRBD1,TRBV5-1,TGCGCCAGCAGCTTGGAGGGGACAGGGACATCACCCCTCCACTTT,CASSLEGTGTSPLHF
few,TRBJ2-3,TRBD2,TRBV11-2,TGTGCCAGCAGCCCGAACCGACTAGCGGTTAACACAGATACGCAGTATTTT,CASSPNRLAVNTDTQYF
.,TRBJ2-3,.,TRBV15,TGTGCCACCAGCAGCCTCGGAGATACGCAGTATTTT,CATSSLGDTQYF
many,TRBJ1-6,.,TRBV11-2,TGTGCCAGCAGCTTACGGAGTGGGTCTCGGCATAATTCACCCCTCCACTTT,CASSLRSGSRHNSPLHF
many,TRBJ2-3,.,TRBV6-6,TGTGCCAGCAGTTACTCGGTCGTCCGCACAGATACGCAGTATTTT,CASSYSVVRTDTQYF
many,TRBJ1-5,.,TRBV12-3/TRBV12-4,TGTGCCAGCAGAACAGGGTGGGGTCAGCCCCAGCATTTT,CASRTGWGQPQHF
many,TRBJ1-5,.,TRBV5-1,TGCGCCAGCAGCTTGGGAGGGGCGTCTCAGCCCCAGAATTTT,CASSLGGASQPQNF
many,TRBJ2-7,.,TRBV20-1,TGCAGTGCTAGTTCGGGGGCTGCGTCCTACGAGCAGTACTTC,CSASSGAASYEQYF
many,TRBJ2-1,.,TRBV12-3/TRBV12-4,TGTGCCAGCAGTCCGCAGCGGGAGCAGTTCTTC,CASSPQREQFF
many,TRBJ2-3,.,TRBV7-9,TGTGCCAGCAGCTTTGGCACATCAGATACGCAGTATTTT,CASSFGTSDTQYF
many,TRBJ2-3,TRBD1,TRBV6-2/TRBV6-3,TGTGCCAGCGGACAGGGAAATACGCAGTATTTT,CASGQGNTQYF
many,TRBJ2-1,TRBD2,TRBV28,TGTGCCAGCAGTTTAAACCGGGGGGCCTACAATGAGCAGTTCTTC,CASSLNRGAYNEQFF
many,TRBJ2-2,.,TRBV14,TGTGCCAGCAGCCAAGCAAGCCAGATCGGGGAGCTGTTTTTT,CASSQASQIGELFF
many,TRBJ2-7,TRBD2,TRBV28,TGTGCCAGCAGAGGTAGCGGGGGGGTTTACGAGCAGTACTTC,CASRGSGGVYEQYF
many,TRBJ2-7,TRBD1,TRBV7-6,TGTGCCAGCAGCCTAGCACCGGGACAGGGGGTCTACGAGCAGTACTTC,CASSLAPGQGVYEQYF
many,TRBJ1-1,.,TRBV20-1,TGCAGTGCTAGAAGGGGGGCGCGGAACACTGAAGCTTTCTTT,CSARRGARNTEAFF
many,TRBJ2-5,TRBD2,TRBV7-2,TGTGCCAGCAGCTTAGAATCCTGGACTAGCGGAGAGACCCAGTACTTC,CASSLESWTSGETQYF
few,TRBJ2-3,.,TRBV29-1,TGCAGCGTCCGTGGTCTAGCTGTAGATACGCAGTATTTT,CSVRGLAVDTQYF
few,TRBJ1-2,.,TRBV14,TGTGCCAGCAGCCAGGATCGCTTTTATGGCTACACCTTC,CASSQDRFYGYTF
many,TRBJ1-1,TRBD1,TRBV7-9,TGTGCCAGCAGCCCAATCCCGACAGGGACGAAGAACACTGAAGCTTTCTTT,CASSPIPTGTKNTEAFF
many,TRBJ1-2,.,TRBV5-1,TGCGCCAGCAGCCTTAGGAGTACTACTAACTATGGCTACACCTTC,CASSLRSTTNYGYTF
many,TRBJ1-4,.,TRBV7-2,TGTGCCAGCAACACAGGGCCGTCTAATGAAAAACTGTTTTTT,CASNTGPSNEKLFF
many,TRBJ1-2,.,TRBV11-2,TGTGCCAGCAGCTTAGCAGGGAGCTATGGCTACACCTTC,CASSLAGSYGYTF
many,TRBJ1-5,TRBD1,TRBV6-5,TGTGCCAGCAGTCTCCACAGGGGAGGCAATCAGCCCCAGCATTTT,CASSLHRGGNQPQHF
many,TRBJ1-1,.,TRBV7-2,TGTGCCAGCAGCTTAAGGGCAGGGAAACGTGGTGAAGCTTTCTTT,CASSLRAGKRGEAFF
many,TRBJ2-3,.,TRBV15,TGTGCCACCGGTTACGCAGCCTTTTCAGATACGCAGTATTTT,CATGYAAFSDTQYF